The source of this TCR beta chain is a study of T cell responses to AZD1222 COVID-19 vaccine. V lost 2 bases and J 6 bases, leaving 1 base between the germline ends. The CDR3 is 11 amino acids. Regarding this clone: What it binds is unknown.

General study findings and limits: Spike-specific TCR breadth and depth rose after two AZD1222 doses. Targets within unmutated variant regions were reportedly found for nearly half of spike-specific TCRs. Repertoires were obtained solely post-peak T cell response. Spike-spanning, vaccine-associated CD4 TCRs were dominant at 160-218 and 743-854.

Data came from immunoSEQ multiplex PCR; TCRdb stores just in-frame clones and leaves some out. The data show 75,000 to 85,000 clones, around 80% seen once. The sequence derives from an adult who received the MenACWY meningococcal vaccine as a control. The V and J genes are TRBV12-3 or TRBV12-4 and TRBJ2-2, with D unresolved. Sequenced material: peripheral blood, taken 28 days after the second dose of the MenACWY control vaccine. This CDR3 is CASSLSGELFF. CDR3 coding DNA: TGTGCCAGCAGTTTATCCGGGGAGCTGTTTTTT.